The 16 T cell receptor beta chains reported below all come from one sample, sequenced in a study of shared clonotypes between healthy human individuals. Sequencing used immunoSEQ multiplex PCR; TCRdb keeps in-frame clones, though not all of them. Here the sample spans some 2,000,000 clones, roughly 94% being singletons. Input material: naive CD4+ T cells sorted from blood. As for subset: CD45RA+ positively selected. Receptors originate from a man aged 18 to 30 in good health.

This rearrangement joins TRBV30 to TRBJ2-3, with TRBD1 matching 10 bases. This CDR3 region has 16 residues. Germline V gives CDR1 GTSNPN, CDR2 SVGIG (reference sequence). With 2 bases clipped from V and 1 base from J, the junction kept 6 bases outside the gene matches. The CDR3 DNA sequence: TGTGCCTGGAGTCGAGGGACAGGGGCTCGCACAGATACGCAGTATTTT. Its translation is CAWSRGTGARTDTQYF.

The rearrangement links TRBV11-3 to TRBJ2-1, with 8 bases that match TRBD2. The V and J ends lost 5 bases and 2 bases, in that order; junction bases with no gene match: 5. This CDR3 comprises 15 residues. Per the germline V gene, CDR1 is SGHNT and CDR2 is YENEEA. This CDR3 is CASSPGTSTYNEQFF. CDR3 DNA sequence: TGTGCCAGCAGCCCCGGGACTAGTACCTACAATGAGCAGTTCTTC.

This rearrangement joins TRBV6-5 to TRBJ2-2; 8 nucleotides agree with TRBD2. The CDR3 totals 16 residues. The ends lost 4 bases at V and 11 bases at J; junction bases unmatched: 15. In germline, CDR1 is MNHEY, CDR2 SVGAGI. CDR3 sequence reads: CASSSPRGSGTSELFF. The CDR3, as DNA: TGTGCCAGCAGTTCTCCCCGCGGTAGCGGGACAAGTGAGCTGTTTTTT.

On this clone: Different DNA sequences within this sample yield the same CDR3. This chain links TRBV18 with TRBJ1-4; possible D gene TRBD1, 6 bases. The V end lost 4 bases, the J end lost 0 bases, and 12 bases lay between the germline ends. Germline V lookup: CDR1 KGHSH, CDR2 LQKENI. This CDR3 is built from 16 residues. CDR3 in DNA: TGTGCCAGCTCACAACTCGGGACACCAACTAATGAAAAACTGTTTTTT. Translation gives CASSQLGTPTNEKLFF.

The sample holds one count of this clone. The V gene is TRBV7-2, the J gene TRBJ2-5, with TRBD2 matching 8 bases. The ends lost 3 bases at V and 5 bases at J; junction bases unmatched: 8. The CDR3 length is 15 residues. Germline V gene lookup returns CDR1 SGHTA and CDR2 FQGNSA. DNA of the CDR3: TGTGCCAGCAGCTTGGCGGGACTAGTCATGGAGACCCAGTACTTC. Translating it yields CASSLAGLVMETQYF. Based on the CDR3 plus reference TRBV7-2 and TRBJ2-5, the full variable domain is GAGVSQSPSNKVTEKGKDVELRCDPISGHTALYWYRQSLGQGLEFLIYFQGNSAPDKSGLPSDRFSAERTGGSVSTLTIQRTQQEDSAVYLCASSLAGLVMETQYFGPGTRLLVL.

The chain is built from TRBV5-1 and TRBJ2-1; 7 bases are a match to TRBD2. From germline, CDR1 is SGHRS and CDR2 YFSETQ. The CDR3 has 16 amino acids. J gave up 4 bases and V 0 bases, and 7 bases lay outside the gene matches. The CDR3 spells CASSLAAGVLYNEQFF. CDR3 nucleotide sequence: TGCGCCAGCAGCTTGGCGGCGGGGGTATTGTACAATGAGCAGTTCTTC.

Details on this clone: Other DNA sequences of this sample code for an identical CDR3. CDR3 loop: CASSLEGQGYNEQFF. The CDR3 DNA reads TGCGCCAGCAGCCTGGAGGGACAGGGGTACAATGAGCAGTTCTTC. The chain couples TRBV5-1 to TRBJ2-1, with TRBD1 matching over 10 bases. The CDR3 is 15 residues long. Germline-derived CDR1 and CDR2 are SGHRS and YFSETQ. The trim removed 4 bases at V and 4 bases at J, leaving 5 bases unmatched.

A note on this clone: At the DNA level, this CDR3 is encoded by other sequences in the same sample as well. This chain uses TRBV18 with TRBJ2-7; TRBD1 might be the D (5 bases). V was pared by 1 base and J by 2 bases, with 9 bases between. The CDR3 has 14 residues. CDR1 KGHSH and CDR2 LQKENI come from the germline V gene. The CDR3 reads CASSPQTGPYEQYF. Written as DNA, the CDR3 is TGTGCCAGCTCACCACAAACAGGACCCTACGAGCAGTACTTC.

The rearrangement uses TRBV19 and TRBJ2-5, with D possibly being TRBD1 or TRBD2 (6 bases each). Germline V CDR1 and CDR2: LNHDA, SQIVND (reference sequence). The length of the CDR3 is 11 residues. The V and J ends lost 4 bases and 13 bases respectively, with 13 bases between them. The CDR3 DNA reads TGTGCCAGTAGTACGGGGGCAGAAGTGTACTTC. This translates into CASSTGAEVYF.

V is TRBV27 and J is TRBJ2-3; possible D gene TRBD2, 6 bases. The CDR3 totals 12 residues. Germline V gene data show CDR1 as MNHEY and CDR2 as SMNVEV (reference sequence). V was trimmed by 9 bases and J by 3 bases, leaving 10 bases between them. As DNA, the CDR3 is TGTGCCAGTGGCGGGATAACAGATACGCAGTATTTT. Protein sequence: CASGGITDTQYF.

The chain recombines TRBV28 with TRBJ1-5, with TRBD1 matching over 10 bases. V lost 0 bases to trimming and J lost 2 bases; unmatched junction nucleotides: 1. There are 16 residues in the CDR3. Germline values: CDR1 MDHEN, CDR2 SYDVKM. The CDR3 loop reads CASSLWGTGGNQPQHF. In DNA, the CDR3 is TGTGCCAGCAGTTTATGGGGGACAGGGGGCAATCAGCCCCAGCATTTT.

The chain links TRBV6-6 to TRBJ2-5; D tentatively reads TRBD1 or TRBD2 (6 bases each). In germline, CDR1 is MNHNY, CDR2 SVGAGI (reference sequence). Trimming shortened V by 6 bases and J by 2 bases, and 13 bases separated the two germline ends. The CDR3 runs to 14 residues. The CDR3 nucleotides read TGTGCCAGCAGCCAAGGGGGGAGGCAAGAGACCCAGTACTTC. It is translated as CASSQGGRQETQYF.

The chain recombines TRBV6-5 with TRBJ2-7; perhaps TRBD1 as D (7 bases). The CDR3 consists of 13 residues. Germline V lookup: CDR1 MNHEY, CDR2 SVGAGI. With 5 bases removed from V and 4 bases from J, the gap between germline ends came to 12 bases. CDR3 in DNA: TGTGCCAGCAGTACAGGGGACTTTTACGAGCAGTACTTC. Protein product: CASSTGDFYEQYF.

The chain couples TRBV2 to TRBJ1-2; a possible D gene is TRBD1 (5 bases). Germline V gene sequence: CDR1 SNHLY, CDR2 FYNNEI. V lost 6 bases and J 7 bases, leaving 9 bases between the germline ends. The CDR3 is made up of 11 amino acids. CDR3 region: CASRGRGGYTF. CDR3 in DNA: TGTGCCAGCAGGGGGCGGGGTGGCTACACCTTC. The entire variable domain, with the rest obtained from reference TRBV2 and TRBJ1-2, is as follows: EPEVTQTPSHQVTQMGQEVILRCVPISNHLYFYWYRQILGQKVEFLVSFYNNEISEKSEIFDDQFSVERPDGSNFTLKIRSTKLEDSAMYFCASRGRGGYTFGSGTRLTVV.

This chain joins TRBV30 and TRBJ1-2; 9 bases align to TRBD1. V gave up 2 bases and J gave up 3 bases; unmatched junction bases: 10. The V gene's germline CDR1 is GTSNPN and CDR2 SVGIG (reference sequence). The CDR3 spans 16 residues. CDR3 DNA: TGTGCCTGGAGTTATTGGGGGACAGGGTCGCACTATGGCTACACCTTC. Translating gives CAWSYWGTGSHYGYTF.

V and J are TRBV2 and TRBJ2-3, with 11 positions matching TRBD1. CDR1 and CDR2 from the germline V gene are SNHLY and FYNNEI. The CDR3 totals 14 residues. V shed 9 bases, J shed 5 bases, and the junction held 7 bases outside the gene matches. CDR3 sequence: CASGQGALKDTQYF. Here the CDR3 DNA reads TGTGCCAGTGGACAGGGGGCGTTGAAAGATACGCAGTATTTT.